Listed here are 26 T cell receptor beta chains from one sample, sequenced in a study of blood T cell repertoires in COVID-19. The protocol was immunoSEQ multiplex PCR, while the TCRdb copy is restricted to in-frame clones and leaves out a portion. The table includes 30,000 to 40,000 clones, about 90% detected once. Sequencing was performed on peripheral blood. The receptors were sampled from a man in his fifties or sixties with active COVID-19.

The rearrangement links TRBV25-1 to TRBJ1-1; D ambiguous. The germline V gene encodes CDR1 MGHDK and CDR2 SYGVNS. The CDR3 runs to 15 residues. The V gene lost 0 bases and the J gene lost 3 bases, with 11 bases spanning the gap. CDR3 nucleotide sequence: TGTGCCAGCAGTGAATATAAGGTCCGGGACACTGAAGCTTTCTTT. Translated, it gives CASSEYKVRDTEAFF.

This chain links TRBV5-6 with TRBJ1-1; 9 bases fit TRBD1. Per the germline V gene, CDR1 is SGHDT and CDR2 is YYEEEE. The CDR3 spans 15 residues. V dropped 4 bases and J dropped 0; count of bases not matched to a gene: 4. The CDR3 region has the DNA TGTGCCAGCAGCAATCGGGACAGGGTGAACACTGAAGCTTTCTTT. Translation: CASSNRDRVNTEAFF.

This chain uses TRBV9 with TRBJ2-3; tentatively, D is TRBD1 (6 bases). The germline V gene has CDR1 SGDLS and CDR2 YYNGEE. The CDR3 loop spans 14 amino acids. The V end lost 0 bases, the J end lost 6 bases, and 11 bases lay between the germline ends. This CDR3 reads CASSVAAGEDTQYF. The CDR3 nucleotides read TGTGCCAGCAGCGTAGCGGCAGGGGAGGATACGCAGTATTTT.

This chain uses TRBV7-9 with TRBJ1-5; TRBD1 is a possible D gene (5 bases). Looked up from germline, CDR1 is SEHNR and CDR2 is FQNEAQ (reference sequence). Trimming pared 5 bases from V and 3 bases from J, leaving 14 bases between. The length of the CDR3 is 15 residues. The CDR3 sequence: CASSLMGGDNQPQHF. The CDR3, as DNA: TGTGCCAGCAGCCTAATGGGGGGGGACAATCAGCCCCAGCATTTT.

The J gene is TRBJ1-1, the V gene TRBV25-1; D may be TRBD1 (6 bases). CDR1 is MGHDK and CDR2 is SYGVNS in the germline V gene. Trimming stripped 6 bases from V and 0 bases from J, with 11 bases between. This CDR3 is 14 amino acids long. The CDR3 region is CASRRGQLNTEAFF. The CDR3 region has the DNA TGTGCCAGCAGAAGAGGACAGTTGAACACTGAAGCTTTCTTT.

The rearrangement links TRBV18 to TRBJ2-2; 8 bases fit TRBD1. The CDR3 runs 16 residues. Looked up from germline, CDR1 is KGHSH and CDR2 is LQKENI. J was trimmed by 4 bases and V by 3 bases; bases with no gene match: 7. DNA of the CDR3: TGTGCCAGCTCACCCAGGACAGGGATAGCCACCGGGGAGCTGTTTTTT. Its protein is CASSPRTGIATGELFF.

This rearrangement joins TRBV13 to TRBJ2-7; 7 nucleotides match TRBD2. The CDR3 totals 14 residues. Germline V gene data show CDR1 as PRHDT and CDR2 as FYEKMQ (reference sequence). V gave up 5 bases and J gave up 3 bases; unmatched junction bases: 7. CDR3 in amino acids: CASSLRTRGYEQYF. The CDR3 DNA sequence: TGTGCCAGCAGCCTCCGGACTAGGGGCTACGAGCAGTACTTC.

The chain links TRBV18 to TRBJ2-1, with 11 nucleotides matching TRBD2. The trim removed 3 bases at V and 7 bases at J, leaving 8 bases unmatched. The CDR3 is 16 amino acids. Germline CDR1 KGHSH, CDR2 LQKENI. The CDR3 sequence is CASSPYLAGGRNEQFF. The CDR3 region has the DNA TGTGCCAGCTCACCCTATCTAGCGGGAGGTCGGAATGAGCAGTTCTTC.

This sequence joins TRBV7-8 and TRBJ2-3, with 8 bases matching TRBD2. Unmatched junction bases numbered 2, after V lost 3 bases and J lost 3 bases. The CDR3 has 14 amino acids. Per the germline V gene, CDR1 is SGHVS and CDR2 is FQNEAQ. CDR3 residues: CASSFQRETDTQYF. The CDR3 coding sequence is TGTGCCAGCAGCTTTCAGCGGGAGACAGATACGCAGTATTTT.

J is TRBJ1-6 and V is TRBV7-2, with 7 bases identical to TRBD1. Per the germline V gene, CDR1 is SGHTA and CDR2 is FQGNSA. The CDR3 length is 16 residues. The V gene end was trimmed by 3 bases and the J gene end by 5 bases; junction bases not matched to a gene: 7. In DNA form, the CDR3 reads TGTGCCAGCAGCTTTATGGGGACAGCAAATAATTCACCCCTCCACTTT. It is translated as CASSFMGTANNSPLHF.

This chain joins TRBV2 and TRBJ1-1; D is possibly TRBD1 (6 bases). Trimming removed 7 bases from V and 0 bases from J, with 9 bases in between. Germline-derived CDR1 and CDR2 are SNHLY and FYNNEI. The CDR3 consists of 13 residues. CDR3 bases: TGTGCCAGCATCCGGACAGTGAACACTGAAGCTTTCTTT. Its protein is CASIRTVNTEAFF.

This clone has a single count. The DNA for the CDR3 is TGTGCCAGCAGCCAAGTTGGCGACAGTGTCTACGAGCAGTACTTC. This encodes CASSQVGDSVYEQYF. The rearrangement uses TRBV3-1 (or the pseudogene TRBV3-2) and TRBJ2-7; D perhaps matches TRBD1 (5 bases). The CDR3 sequence is 15 residues long. Trimming removed 1 base from V and 3 bases from J, with 13 bases in between. CDR1 LGHDT and CDR2 YNNKEL come from the germline V gene (reference sequence).

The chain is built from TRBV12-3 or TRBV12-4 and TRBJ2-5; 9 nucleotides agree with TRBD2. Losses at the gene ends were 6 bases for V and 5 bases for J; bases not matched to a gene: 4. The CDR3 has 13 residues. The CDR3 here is CASRPTSGETQYF. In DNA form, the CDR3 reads TGTGCCAGCAGGCCGACTAGCGGCGAGACCCAGTACTTC.

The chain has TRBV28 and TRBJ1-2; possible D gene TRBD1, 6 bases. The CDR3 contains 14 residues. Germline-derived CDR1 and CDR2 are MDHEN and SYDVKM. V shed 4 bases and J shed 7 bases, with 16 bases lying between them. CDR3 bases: TGTGCCAGCAGTTCGTATCAGGGGATTAGTGGCTACACCTTC. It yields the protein CASSSYQGISGYTF.

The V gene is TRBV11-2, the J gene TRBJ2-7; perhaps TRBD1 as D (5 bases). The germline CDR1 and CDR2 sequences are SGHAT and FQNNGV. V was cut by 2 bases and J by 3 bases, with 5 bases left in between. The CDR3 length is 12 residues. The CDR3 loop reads CASSLQGYEQYF. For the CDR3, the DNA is TGTGCCAGCAGCTTACAGGGCTACGAGCAGTACTTC.

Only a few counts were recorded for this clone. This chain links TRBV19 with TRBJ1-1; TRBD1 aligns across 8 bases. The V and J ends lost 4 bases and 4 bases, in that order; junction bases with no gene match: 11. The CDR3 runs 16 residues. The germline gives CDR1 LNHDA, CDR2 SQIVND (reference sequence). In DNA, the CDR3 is TGTGCCAGTAGTAGAGCCAGCCGACAGGGGTTCACTGAAGCTTTCTTT. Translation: CASSRASRQGFTEAFF.

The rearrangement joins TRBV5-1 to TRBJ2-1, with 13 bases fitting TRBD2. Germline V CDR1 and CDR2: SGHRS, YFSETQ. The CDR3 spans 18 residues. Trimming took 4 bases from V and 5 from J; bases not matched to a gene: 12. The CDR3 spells CASSPNPGLAGHDNEQFF. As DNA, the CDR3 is TGCGCCAGCAGCCCAAACCCGGGACTAGCGGGGCACGACAATGAGCAGTTCTTC.

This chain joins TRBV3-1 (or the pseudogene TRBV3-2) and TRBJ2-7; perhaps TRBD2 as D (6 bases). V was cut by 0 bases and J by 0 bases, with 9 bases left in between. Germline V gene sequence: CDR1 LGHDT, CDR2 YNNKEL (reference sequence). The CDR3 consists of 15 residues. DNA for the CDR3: TGTGCCAGCAGCCAAGAAGGGAGGAGCTCCTACGAGCAGTACTTC. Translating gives CASSQEGRSSYEQYF.

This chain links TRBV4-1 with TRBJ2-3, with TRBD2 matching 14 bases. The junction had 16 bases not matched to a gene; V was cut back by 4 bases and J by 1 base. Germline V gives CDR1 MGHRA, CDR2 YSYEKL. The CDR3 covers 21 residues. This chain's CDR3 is CASSRRGTSGSFGAGTDTQYF. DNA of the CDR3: TGCGCCAGCAGCCGTCGGGGGACTAGCGGGAGTTTCGGTGCAGGCACAGATACGCAGTATTTT.

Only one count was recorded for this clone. The CDR3 protein is CASSRTVGAQSNEQYF. The CDR3 nucleotides read TGTGCCAGCAGCCGCACGGTTGGGGCACAAAGTAACGAGCAGTACTTC. The chain has TRBV7-8 and TRBJ2-7, with a weak D call TRBD1 (5 bases). V lost 5 bases and J lost 5, with 22 bases in between. Germline CDR1 is SGHVS and CDR2 is FQNEAQ. CDR3 size: 16 residues.

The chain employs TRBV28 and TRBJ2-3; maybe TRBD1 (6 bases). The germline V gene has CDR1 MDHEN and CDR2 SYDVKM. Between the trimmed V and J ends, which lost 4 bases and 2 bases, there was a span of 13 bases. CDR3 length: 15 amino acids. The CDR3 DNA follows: TGTGCCAGCAGTTCCCGACAGGAGTACACAGATACGCAGTATTTT. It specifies CASSSRQEYTDTQYF.

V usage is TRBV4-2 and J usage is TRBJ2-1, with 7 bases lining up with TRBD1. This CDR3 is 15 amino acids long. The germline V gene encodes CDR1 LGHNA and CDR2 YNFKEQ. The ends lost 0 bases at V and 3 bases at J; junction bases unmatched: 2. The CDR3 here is CASSQDRGSYNEQFF. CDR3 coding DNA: TGTGCCAGCAGCCAAGACAGGGGGAGCTACAATGAGCAGTTCTTC.

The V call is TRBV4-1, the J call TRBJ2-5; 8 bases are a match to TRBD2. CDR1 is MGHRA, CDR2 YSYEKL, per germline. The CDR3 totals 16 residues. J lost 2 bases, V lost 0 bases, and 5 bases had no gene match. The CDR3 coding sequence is TGCGCCAGCAGCCAAGATTCGGGAGGGGGACAAGAGACCCAGTACTTC. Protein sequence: CASSQDSGGGQETQYF.

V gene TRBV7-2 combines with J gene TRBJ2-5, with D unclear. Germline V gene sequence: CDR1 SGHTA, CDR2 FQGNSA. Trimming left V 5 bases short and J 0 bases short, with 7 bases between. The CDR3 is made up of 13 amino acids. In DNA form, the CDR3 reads TGTGCCAGCAGCCCCCAGTACCAAGAGACCCAGTACTTC. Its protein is CASSPQYQETQYF.

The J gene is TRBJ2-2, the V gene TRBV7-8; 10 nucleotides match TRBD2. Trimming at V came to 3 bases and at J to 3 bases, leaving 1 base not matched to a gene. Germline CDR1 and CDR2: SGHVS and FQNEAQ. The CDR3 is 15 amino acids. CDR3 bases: TGTGCCAGCAGCTTGGGGACTAGCGACACCGGGGAGCTGTTTTTT. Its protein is CASSLGTSDTGELFF.

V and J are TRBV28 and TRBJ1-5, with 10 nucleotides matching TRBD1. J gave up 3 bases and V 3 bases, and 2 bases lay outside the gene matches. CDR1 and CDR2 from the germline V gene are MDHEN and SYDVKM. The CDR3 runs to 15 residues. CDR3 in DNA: TGTGCCAGCAGTTTCGGGACAGGGGACAATCAGCCCCAGCATTTT. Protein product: CASSFGTGDNQPQHF.